The 8 T cell receptor beta chains given below trace back to one sample, sequenced in a study of technical replicates of blood from a few donors. Produced via immunoSEQ multiplex PCR; TCRdb's table is partial and in-frame only. The table lists under 85,000 clones, almost 98% of them singletons. The sequenced material came from T cells isolated from PBMCs. The receptors come from a human donor in good health.

The chain carries TRBV4-1 and TRBJ1-2; 7 bases fit TRBD1. The J segment lost 2 bases and the V segment lost 4 bases, leaving 4 bases of the junction unmatched. The CDR3 runs 14 residues. The germline V gene has CDR1 MGHRA and CDR2 YSYEKL. The CDR3 coding sequence is TGCGCCAGCAGCCCACCGGGACAGAACTATGGCTACACCTTC. Its translation is CASSPPGQNYGYTF.

The V and J genes are TRBV12-5 and TRBJ2-1, with 14 positions matching TRBD2. CDR1 is LGHNT, CDR2 FRNRAP, per germline. The CDR3 loop spans 19 amino acids. V gave up 6 bases and J gave up 0 bases; unmatched junction bases: 10. CDR3 nucleotides: TGTGCTAGTGGCTCCACCTCGGGACTAGCGGGGGCCTCCTACAATGAGCAGTTCTTC. Translated: CASGSTSGLAGASYNEQFF.

J is TRBJ1-1 and V is TRBV28; D perhaps matches TRBD1 (5 bases). CDR1 and CDR2 (germline): MDHEN, SYDVKM. V dropped 5 bases and J dropped 3 bases, with 25 bases sitting between them. This CDR3 has 18 residues. Here the CDR3 reads CASSPDRFGGLVYTEAFF. In DNA, the CDR3 is TGTGCCAGCAGTCCCGACCGATTCGGGGGTTTGGTTTACACTGAAGCTTTCTTT.

The chain has TRBV9 and TRBJ1-1; D may be TRBD1 (5 bases). Deletions cut 2 bases from V and 4 bases from J, with 9 bases between. Germline V gene data show CDR1 as SGDLS and CDR2 as YYNGEE. This CDR3 has 13 amino acids. CDR3 nucleotide sequence: TGTGCCAGCAGCGTGATAGGGGTCACTGAAGCTTTCTTT. Its protein is CASSVIGVTEAFF.

The chain joins TRBV11-3 to TRBJ1-2; 8 nucleotides agree with TRBD1. The CDR3 runs to 15 residues. The germline gives CDR1 SGHNT, CDR2 YENEEA. V gave up 3 bases and J gave up 6 bases; unmatched junction bases: 9. CDR3 coding DNA: TGTGCCAGCAGCTTGGACAAGGGACAGGACGATGGCTACACCTTC. Its protein product is CASSLDKGQDDGYTF.

The J gene is TRBJ1-1, the V gene TRBV7-2; 7 nucleotides agree with TRBD1. The trim removed 5 bases at V and 3 bases at J, leaving 6 bases unmatched. The CDR3 is made up of 14 amino acids. CDR1 is SGHTA and CDR2 is FQGNSA in the germline V gene. This CDR3 reads CASSVFTGDTEAFF. DNA of the CDR3: TGTGCCAGCAGCGTCTTTACAGGGGACACTGAAGCTTTCTTT. The variable domain in full, with the rest retrieved from reference TRBV7-2 and TRBJ1-1, is GAGVSQSPSNKVTEKGKDVELRCDPISGHTALYWYRQSLGQGLEFLIYFQGNSAPDKSGLPSDRFSAERTGGSVSTLTIQRTQQEDSAVYLCASSVFTGDTEAFFGQGTRLTVV.

The rearrangement joins TRBV27 to TRBJ1-1; D uncertain. The CDR3 sequence is 15 residues long. V was trimmed by 3 bases and J by 2 bases, leaving 13 bases between them. Germline values: CDR1 MNHEY, CDR2 SMNVEV (reference sequence). CDR3 sequence (DNA): TGTGCCAGCAGTTTCGTAGACACCCCCAACACTGAAGCTTTCTTT. Translating gives CASSFVDTPNTEAFF.

The V and J genes are TRBV29-1 and TRBJ1-2; TRBD1 might be the D (5 bases). This CDR3 has 13 amino acids. Looked up from germline, CDR1 is SQVTM and CDR2 is ANQGSEA. V dropped 4 bases and J dropped 0 bases, with 9 bases sitting between them. The CDR3 loop is CSVGQGPNYGYTF. CDR3 bases: TGCAGCGTTGGGCAGGGCCCTAACTATGGCTACACCTTC.